This T cell receptor (beta chain) was identified in a study of blood T cell repertoires in COVID-19. Study-wide background: Samples came from the United States, Italy and Spain, spanning acute and convalescent COVID-19. PBMCs, B-cell-depleted T cells, or T cells were the source of the cDNA or gDNA that made up the material.

This clone has only one observation. The authors' processing: Using reference gene primer amplification, nucleated cell counts were estimated. Repertoires were generated with immunoSEQ multiplex PCR, while TCRdb's copy carries only in-frame clones and drops some. Clonal size and the V and J genes are those of that table, whereas D and trimming came from the DNA. The table has about 270,000 clones, 70% to 90% seen once. This sequence was found in an older woman with acute or convalescent COVID-19. Sequenced: peripheral blood.

The CDR3, as DNA: TGTGCCAGCAGCTGGACGGGACAGGGGGAGAAAGCTTTCTTT. Its translation: CASSWTGQGEKAFF. The rearrangement joins TRBV5-8 to TRBJ1-1; 11 positions agree with TRBD1. V lost 3 bases and J lost 9; bases outside the gene matches: 7. The CDR3 spans 14 residues. The V gene's germline CDR1 is SGHTS and CDR2 YDEGEE.